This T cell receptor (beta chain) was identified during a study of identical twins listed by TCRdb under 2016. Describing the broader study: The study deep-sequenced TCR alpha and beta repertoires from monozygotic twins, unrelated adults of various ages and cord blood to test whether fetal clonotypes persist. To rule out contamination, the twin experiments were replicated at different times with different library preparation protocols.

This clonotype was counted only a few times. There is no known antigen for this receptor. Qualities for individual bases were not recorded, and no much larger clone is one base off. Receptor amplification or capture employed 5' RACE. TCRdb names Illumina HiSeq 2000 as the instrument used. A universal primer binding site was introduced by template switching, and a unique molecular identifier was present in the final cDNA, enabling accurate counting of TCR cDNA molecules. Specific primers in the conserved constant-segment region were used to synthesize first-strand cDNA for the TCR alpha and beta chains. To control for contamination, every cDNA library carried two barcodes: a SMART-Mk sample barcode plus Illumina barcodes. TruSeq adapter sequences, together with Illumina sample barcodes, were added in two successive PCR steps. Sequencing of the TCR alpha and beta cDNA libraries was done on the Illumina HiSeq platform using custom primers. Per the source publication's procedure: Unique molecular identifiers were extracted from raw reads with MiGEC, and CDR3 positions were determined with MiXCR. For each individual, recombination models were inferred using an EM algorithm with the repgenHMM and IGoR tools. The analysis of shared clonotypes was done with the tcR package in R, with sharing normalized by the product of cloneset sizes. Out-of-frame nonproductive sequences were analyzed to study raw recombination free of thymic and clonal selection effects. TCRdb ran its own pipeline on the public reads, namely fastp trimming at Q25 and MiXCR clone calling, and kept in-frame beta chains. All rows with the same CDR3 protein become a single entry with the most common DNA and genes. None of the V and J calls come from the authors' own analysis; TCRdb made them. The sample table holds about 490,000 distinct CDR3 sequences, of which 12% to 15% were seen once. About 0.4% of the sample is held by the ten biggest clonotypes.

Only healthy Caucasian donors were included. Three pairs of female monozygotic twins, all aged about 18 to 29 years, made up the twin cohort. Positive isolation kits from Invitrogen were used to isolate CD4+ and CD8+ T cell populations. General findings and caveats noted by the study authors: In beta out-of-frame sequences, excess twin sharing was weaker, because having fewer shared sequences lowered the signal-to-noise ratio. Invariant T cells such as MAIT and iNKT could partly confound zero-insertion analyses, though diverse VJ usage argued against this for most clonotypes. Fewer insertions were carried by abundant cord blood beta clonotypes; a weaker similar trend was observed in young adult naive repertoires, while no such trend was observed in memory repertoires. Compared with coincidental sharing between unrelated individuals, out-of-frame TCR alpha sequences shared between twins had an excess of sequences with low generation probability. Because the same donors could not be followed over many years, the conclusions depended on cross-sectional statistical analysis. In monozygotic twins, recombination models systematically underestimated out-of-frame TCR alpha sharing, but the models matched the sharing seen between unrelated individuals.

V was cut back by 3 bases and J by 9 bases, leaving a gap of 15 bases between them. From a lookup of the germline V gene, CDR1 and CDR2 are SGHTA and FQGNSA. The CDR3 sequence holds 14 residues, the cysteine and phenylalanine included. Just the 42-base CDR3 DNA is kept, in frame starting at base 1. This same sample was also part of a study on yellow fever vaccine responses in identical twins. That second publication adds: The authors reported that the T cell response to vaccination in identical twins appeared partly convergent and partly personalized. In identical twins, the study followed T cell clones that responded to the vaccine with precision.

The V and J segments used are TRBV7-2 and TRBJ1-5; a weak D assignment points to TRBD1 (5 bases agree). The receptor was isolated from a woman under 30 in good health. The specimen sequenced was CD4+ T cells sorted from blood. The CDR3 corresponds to CASSLRGPGWPQHF. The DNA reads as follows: TGTGCCAGCAGCTTGAGGGGCCCGGGGTGGCCCCAGCATTTT.